These 27 T cell receptor beta chains were all obtained from the same sample, sequenced in a study of T-cell reconstitution after alpha-beta-depleted transplantation in children. The TCRbeta library incorporated unique molecular identifiers. TCRdb passed the PCR reads through MiXCR, listing each CDR3 protein once. The data show a few hundred thousand distinct CDR3 sequences, 11% seen once. The source material was PBMCs, sampled before TCRalphabeta/CD19-depleted stem cell transplant. These receptors originate from a child younger than two with acute myeloid leukemia, due to receive a stem cell transplant.

With regard to this clonotype: A single base separates this from a much larger clone, so it may be a read error. This chain links TRBV10-3 with TRBJ2-1; maybe TRBD2 (6 bases). CDR3 length: 12 amino acids. From germline, CDR1 is ENHRY and CDR2 SYGVKD. CDR3 in DNA: TGTGTCATCAGCGGGCTCTACAATGAGCAGTTCTTC. Translated: CVISGLYNEQFF.

This clonotype was counted many times. The chain is built from TRBV6-5 and TRBJ1-2; D is unresolved. The CDR3 is made up of 14 amino acids. Trimming took 0 bases from V and 5 from J, leaving 10 bases between them. The germline V gene encodes CDR1 MNHEY and CDR2 SVGAGI. Here the CDR3 reads CASSYSRHFYGYTF. The CDR3 DNA is TGTGCCAGCAGTTACTCCCGGCACTTTTATGGCTACACCTTC.

This clonotype was counted many times. The CDR3 nucleotides are TGCGCCAGCAGCCTCCTGACTAGCGGGAATACCGGGGAGCTGTTTTTT. Its translation: CASSLLTSGNTGELFF. The chain uses TRBV5-1 and TRBJ2-2; 11 nucleotides align to TRBD2. The CDR3 is 16 amino acids. Germline values: CDR1 SGHRS, CDR2 YFSETQ. With V trimmed by 4 bases and J by 5 bases, 7 bases remained unmatched.

There are many counts of this clonotype. CDR3 in amino acids: CASSFVTRGRRHGYTF. CDR3 DNA: TGTGCCAGCAGCTTTGTGACCAGGGGGCGCCGGCATGGCTACACCTTC. The chain is built from TRBV7-9 and TRBJ1-2, with TRBD1 identical over 8 bases. CDR1 and CDR2 from the germline V gene are SEHNR and FQNEAQ (reference sequence). The length of the CDR3 is 16 residues. V trimming: 3 bases; J trimming: 6 bases; junction bases outside the gene matches: 12.

This clonotype was observed many times. The V call is TRBV20-1, the J call TRBJ2-3; a possible D gene is TRBD1 (5 bases). The germline V and J ends were trimmed by 6 bases and 2 bases, with 12 bases remaining between them. This CDR3 is 13 amino acids long. From germline, CDR1 is DFQATT and CDR2 SNEGSKA (reference sequence). CDR3 bases: TGCAGTGCCCAGAAGGACACCACAGATACGCAGTATTTT. It is translated as CSAQKDTTDTQYF.

This clonotype was picked up many times. V is TRBV7-3 and J is TRBJ1-1, with a tentative D call TRBD1 (5 bases). The CDR3 runs to 13 residues. Germline values: CDR1 SGHTA, CDR2 FQGTGA. V lost 3 bases and J lost 5, with 10 bases in between. CDR3 in amino acids: CASSLGVVTEAFF. CDR3 DNA sequence: TGTGCCAGCAGCTTGGGGGTGGTGACTGAAGCTTTCTTT.

This clonotype was seen ten or more times. Here the CDR3 reads CASSLAGSHYEQYF. The DNA for the CDR3 is TGCGCCAGCAGCTTGGCAGGGTCCCACTACGAGCAGTACTTC. The chain recombines TRBV5-1 with TRBJ2-7; possibly TRBD1 for D (5 bases). CDR3 length: 14 amino acids. The germline CDR1 and CDR2 sequences are SGHRS and YFSETQ. The V end lost 0 bases, the J end lost 3 bases, and 10 bases lay between the germline ends.

This clonotype was counted ten times or more. The chain carries TRBV11-2 and TRBJ2-1, with 9 bases lining up with TRBD2. CDR3 length equals 16 residues. Germline CDR1 reads SGHAT; CDR2 reads FQNNGV. The V segment lost 2 bases and the J segment 6 bases; nucleotides outside the gene matches: 8. This CDR3 is CASSLNRLAGTNEQFF. CDR3 DNA: TGTGCCAGCAGCTTAAATAGGCTAGCGGGGACCAATGAGCAGTTCTTC. The full variable domain, rest sourced from reference TRBV11-2 and TRBJ2-1, is EAGVAQSPRYKIIEKRQSVAFWCNPISGHATLYWYQQILGQGPKLLIQFQNNGVVDDSQLPKDRFSAERLKGVDSTLKIQPAKLEDSAVYLCASSLNRLAGTNEQFFGPGTRLTVL.

This clonotype was counted many times. The chain couples TRBV7-9 to TRBJ2-5; D gene uncertain. The CDR3 loop spans 14 amino acids. Germline loops: CDR1 SEHNR, CDR2 FQNEAQ (reference sequence). V was shortened by 3 bases and J by 5 bases, with 13 bases between the two germline ends. CDR3 DNA: TGTGCCAGCAGCTTTAGCCCCACCAGGGAGACCCAGTACTTC. This sequence encodes CASSFSPTRETQYF.

This clonotype was detected ten times or more. This chain uses TRBV7-2 with TRBJ2-1; the D is unclear. This CDR3 is 12 amino acids long. The V gene lost 8 bases and the J gene lost 4 bases, with 9 bases spanning the gap. Germline V gene sequence: CDR1 SGHTA, CDR2 FQGNSA. This chain's CDR3 is CASASKYNEQFF. In nucleotides, the CDR3 is TGTGCCAGCGCATCTAAGTACAATGAGCAGTTCTTC.

This clonotype was seen repeatedly, ten times or more. The J gene is TRBJ2-3, the V gene TRBV18; no definite D call. From germline, CDR1 is KGHSH and CDR2 LQKENI. This CDR3 comprises 20 residues. V was shortened by 4 bases and J by 3 bases, with 29 bases between the two germline ends. The CDR3, as DNA: TGTGCCAGCTCACACCCCAGAGGTAGCCAAATCCCCGGGTGGACAGATACGCAGTATTTT. Translating it yields CASSHPRGSQIPGWTDTQYF. The full variable domain, in which reference TRBV18 and TRBJ2-3 provide the parts outside the CDR3, is NAGVMQNPRHLVRRRGQEARLRCSPMKGHSHVYWYRQLPEEGLKFMVYLQKENIIDESGMPKERFSAEFPKEGPSILRIQQVVRGDSAAYFCASSHPRGSQIPGWTDTQYFGPGTRLTVL.

This clonotype turned up a few times. The chain is built from TRBV5-1 and TRBJ1-5, with 8 bases identical to TRBD1. With V trimmed by 6 bases and J by 3 bases, 14 bases remained unmatched. Germline CDR1 and CDR2: SGHRS and YFSETQ. This CDR3 is 17 amino acids long. The CDR3 loop is CASMRGPGQVLNQPQHF. For the CDR3, the DNA is TGCGCCAGCATGAGGGGGCCGGGACAGGTCCTCAATCAGCCCCAGCATTTT.

This clonotype was seen at least ten times. The CDR3 loop reads CASSLLGQGAARREFF. The CDR3 bases are TGTGCCAGCAGTTTACTAGGACAGGGAGCGGCGCGGCGGGAGTTCTTC. The chain links TRBV27 to TRBJ2-1; 8 nucleotides match TRBD1. With V trimmed by 2 bases and J by 14 bases, 17 bases remained unmatched. The CDR3 runs 16 residues. Germline-derived CDR1 and CDR2 are MNHEY and SMNVEV (reference sequence).

This clonotype was seen repeatedly, ten times or more. This chain connects TRBV7-9 to TRBJ2-5; D might be TRBD1 (6 bases). The V end lost 5 bases, the J end lost 1 base, and 17 bases lay between the germline ends. Germline V gives CDR1 SEHNR, CDR2 FQNEAQ (reference sequence). The CDR3 is 16 residues long. CDR3 DNA sequence: TGTGCCAGCAGCACTTCCCTAGACAGGTCCCAAGAGACCCAGTACTTC. Translated, it gives CASSTSLDRSQETQYF.

This clonotype was picked up many times. The chain is built from TRBV5-1 and TRBJ2-7, with TRBD2 identical over 11 bases. This CDR3 comprises 15 residues. Trimming cost V 0 bases and J 5 bases; bases outside gene matches: 4. The germline CDR1 and CDR2 sequences are SGHRS and YFSETQ. In nucleotides, the CDR3 is TGCGCCAGCAGCTTGGCCGCACTAGCGGGAGACGAGCAGTACTTC. Its translation is CASSLAALAGDEQYF.

This clonotype has only a few counts. CDR3: CSGSSSTTGELFF. The CDR3 DNA follows: TGCAGTGGCTCTAGCTCCACCACCGGGGAGCTGTTTTTT. This rearrangement joins TRBV20-1 to TRBJ2-2, with D possibly matching TRBD2 (5 bases). The CDR3 is 13 residues long. The V end lost 7 bases, the J end lost 4 bases, and 13 bases lay between the germline ends. Germline CDR1 DFQATT, CDR2 SNEGSKA (reference sequence).

This clonotype was counted a few times. The gene calls are TRBV7-9 and TRBJ2-1, with a weak D call TRBD2 (6 bases). CDR1 SEHNR and CDR2 FQNEAQ come from the germline V gene (reference sequence). The CDR3 consists of 14 residues. V was cut by 5 bases and J by 5 bases, with 13 bases left in between. CDR3 residues: CASSPRKRDNEQFF. The CDR3 DNA sequence: TGTGCCAGCAGCCCACGCAAGCGGGACAATGAGCAGTTCTTC.

Ten or more counts support this clonotype. The rearrangement links TRBV5-6 to TRBJ1-5, with D tentatively TRBD1 (5 bases). The CDR3 has 15 residues. Germline assignment: CDR1 SGHDT and CDR2 YYEEEE. Trimming took off 3 bases at V and 7 bases at J, with 17 bases between the two ends. The CDR3 spells CASSSWERGEQPQHF. In DNA form, the CDR3 reads TGTGCCAGCAGCTCTTGGGAAAGGGGCGAACAGCCCCAGCATTTT. The full variable domain, in which reference TRBV5-6 and TRBJ1-5 provide the parts outside the CDR3, is DAGVTQSPTHLIKTRGQQVTLRCSPKSGHDTVSWYQQALGQGPQFIFQYYEEEERQRGNFPDRFSGHQFPNYSSELNVNALLLGDSALYLCASSSWERGEQPQHFGDGTRLSIL.

This clonotype was seen a few times. The chain uses TRBV6-1 and TRBJ2-1; 9 nucleotides agree with TRBD2. CDR1 and CDR2 (germline): MNHNS, SASEGT. This CDR3 is 16 amino acids long. The V and J ends lost 7 bases and 1 base, in that order; junction bases with no gene match: 8. The CDR3 is CASTTSGWGSYNEQFF. CDR3 coding DNA: TGTGCCAGCACGACTAGCGGTTGGGGGTCCTACAATGAGCAGTTCTTC.

This clonotype was counted a few times. This chain connects TRBV12-3 or TRBV12-4 to TRBJ2-3; 10 nucleotides line up with TRBD2. V lost 3 bases and J lost 0; bases outside the gene matches: 6. The CDR3 has 17 amino acids. The CDR3 region is CASSFPSGGFSTDTQYF. Written as DNA, the CDR3 is TGTGCCAGCAGTTTTCCTAGCGGGGGCTTTAGCACAGATACGCAGTATTTT.

This clonotype was counted a few times. The chain joins TRBV7-3 to TRBJ2-1, with 8 bases that match TRBD2. J lost 5 bases, V lost 9 bases, and 9 bases had no gene match. Germline V gene lookup returns CDR1 SGHTA and CDR2 FQGTGA. CDR3 length equals 14 residues. The CDR3 coding sequence is TGTGCCAGTTCGTCAGCGGGGGAAAACAATGAGCAGTTCTTC. Protein product: CASSSAGENNEQFF.

This clonotype was seen ten or more times. The chain joins TRBV29-1 to TRBJ2-2; D unresolved. Looked up from germline, CDR1 is SQVTM and CDR2 is ANQGSEA. CDR3 length equals 11 residues. V was clipped by 6 bases and J by 2 bases, with 4 bases between them. The CDR3 DNA sequence: TGCAGCGTGGACAACACCGGGGAGCTGTTTTTT. Translation gives CSVDNTGELFF.

Details on this clonotype: A read error may account for a junction end that differs from germline. The V and J genes are TRBV14 and TRBJ1-5, with D possibly matching TRBD1 (6 bases). The germline CDR1 and CDR2 sequences are SGHDN and FVKESK. The CDR3 sequence is 13 residues long. The CDR3 DNA is TGTGCCAGCAGCCGGGGGGGCAATCCGCCCCAGCATTTT. Protein sequence: CASSRGGNPPQHF.

This clonotype was recorded many times. The chain carries TRBV10-3 and TRBJ1-2; tentative D call: TRBD1 (6 bases). CDR1 and CDR2 from the germline V gene are ENHRY and SYGVKD. Trimming shortened V by 7 bases and J by 7 bases, and 13 bases separated the two germline ends. The CDR3 consists of 12 residues. As DNA, the CDR3 is TGTGCCATCAATACACAGGGTTTTGGCTACACCTTC. This translates into CAINTQGFGYTF.

This clonotype was counted many times. The chain combines TRBV5-1 with TRBJ1-1; D may be TRBD1 (5 bases). V lost 3 bases and J lost 4, with 16 bases in between. CDR3 size: 15 residues. The V gene's germline CDR1 is SGHRS and CDR2 YFSETQ. This chain's CDR3 is CASSWGGQGLTEAFF. For the CDR3, the DNA is TGCGCCAGCAGCTGGGGTGGGCAGGGACTCACTGAAGCTTTCTTT. The whole variable domain, filled in from reference TRBV5-1 and TRBJ1-1, reads KAGVTQTPRYLIKTRGQQVTLSCSPISGHRSVSWYQQTPGQGLQFLFEYFSETQRNKGNFPGRFSGRQFSNSRSEMNVSTLELGDSALYLCASSWGGQGLTEAFFGQGTRLTVV.

For this clonotype: This may arise from a read error, as a much more abundant clone is one base away. The chain uses TRBV18 and TRBJ2-4; the match to TRBD1 covers 8 bases. The CDR3 length is 13 residues. V trimming: 6 bases; J trimming: 5 bases; junction bases outside the gene matches: 3. Germline V gene lookup returns CDR1 KGHSH and CDR2 LQKENI. In nucleotides, the CDR3 is TGTGCCAGCTCCTCGGACAGGGAAAACATTCAGTACTTC. Amino acids: CASSSDRENIQYF.

This clonotype was counted at least ten times. The rearrangement joins TRBV7-9 to TRBJ2-4, with a weak D call TRBD1 (5 bases). The CDR3 spans 17 residues. Trimming took off 0 bases at V and 0 bases at J, with 12 bases between the two ends. The germline V gene has CDR1 SEHNR and CDR2 FQNEAQ (reference sequence). Written as DNA, the CDR3 is TGTGCCAGCAGCTTAGCGTGGCAGGGTCTAGCCAAAAACATTCAGTACTTC. This translates into CASSLAWQGLAKNIQYF.